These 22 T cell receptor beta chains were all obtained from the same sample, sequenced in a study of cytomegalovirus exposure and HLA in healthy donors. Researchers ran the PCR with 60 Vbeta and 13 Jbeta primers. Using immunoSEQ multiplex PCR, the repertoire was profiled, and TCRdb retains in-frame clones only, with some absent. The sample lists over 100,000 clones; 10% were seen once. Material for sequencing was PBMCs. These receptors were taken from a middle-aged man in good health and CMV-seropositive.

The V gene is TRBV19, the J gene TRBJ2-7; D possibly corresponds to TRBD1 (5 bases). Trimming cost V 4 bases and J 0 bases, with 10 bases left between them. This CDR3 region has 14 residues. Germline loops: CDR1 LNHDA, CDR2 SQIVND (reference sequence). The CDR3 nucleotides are TGTGCCAGTAGTAATCAGGGAAACTCCTACGAGCAGTACTTC. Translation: CASSNQGNSYEQYF.

The chain's CDR3 is CASSYRGSNQPQHF. CDR3 nucleotides: TGTGCCAGCAGTTACAGGGGTAGCAATCAGCCCCAGCATTTT. The V gene is TRBV6-5, the J gene TRBJ1-5; D might be TRBD1 (5 bases). CDR3 size: 14 residues. V was clipped by 2 bases and J by 0 bases, with 5 bases between them. Germline-derived CDR1 and CDR2 are MNHEY and SVGAGI.

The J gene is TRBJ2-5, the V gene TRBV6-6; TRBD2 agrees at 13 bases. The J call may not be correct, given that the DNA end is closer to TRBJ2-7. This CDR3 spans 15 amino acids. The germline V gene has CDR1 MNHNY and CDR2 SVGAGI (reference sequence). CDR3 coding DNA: TGTGCCAGCACAAGACTAGCGGGAGGCACCTACGAGCAGTACTTC. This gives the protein CASTRLAGGTYEQYF.

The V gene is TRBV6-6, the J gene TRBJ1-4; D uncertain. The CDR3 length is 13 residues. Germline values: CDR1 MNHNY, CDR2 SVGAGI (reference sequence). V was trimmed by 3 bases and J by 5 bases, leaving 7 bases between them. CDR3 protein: CASSYTGNEKLFF. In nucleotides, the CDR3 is TGTGCCAGCAGTTATACGGGGAATGAAAAACTGTTTTTT.

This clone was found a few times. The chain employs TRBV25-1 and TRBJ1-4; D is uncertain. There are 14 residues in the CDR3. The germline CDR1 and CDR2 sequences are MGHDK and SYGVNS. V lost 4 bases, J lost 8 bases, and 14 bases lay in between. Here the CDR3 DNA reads TGTGCCAGCAGTGGAAGGACCGGAGGGGAAAAACTGTTTTTT. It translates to CASSGRTGGEKLFF.

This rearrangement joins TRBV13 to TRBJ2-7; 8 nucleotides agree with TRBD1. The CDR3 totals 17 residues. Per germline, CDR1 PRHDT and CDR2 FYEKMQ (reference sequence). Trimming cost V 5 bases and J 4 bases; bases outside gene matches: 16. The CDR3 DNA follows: TGTGCCAGCAGCCGAGGGGGGTCCGGGACAGGCGTATACGAGCAGTACTTC. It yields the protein CASSRGGSGTGVYEQYF.

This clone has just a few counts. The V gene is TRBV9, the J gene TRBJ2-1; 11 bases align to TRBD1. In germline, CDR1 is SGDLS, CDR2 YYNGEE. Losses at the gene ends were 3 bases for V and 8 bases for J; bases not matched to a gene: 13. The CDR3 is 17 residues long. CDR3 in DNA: TGTGCCAGCAGCGCCTCTACCGGGACAGGGGGGATGGATGAGCAGTTCTTC. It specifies CASSASTGTGGMDEQFF.

The CDR3 here is CASRRGGETQYF. The CDR3 nucleotides are TGTGCCAGCAGGAGGGGGGGGGAGACCCAGTACTTC. The gene calls are TRBV2 and TRBJ2-5; TRBD2 might be the D (7 bases). The germline V gene has CDR1 SNHLY and CDR2 FYNNEI. The CDR3 contains 12 residues. V was clipped by 6 bases and J by 5 bases, with 10 bases between them.

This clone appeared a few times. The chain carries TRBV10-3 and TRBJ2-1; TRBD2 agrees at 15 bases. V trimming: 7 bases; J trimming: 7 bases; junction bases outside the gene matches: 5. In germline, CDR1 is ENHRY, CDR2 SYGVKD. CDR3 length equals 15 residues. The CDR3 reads CAINPGTSGRNEQFF. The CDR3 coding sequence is TGTGCCATCAACCCCGGGACTAGCGGGAGGAATGAGCAGTTCTTC.

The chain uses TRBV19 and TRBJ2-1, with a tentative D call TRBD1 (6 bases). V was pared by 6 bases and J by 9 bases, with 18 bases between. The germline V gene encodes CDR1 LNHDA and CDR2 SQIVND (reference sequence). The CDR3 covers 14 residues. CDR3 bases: TGTGCCAGTAGCCCGGATTCCCAGGGGATTGAGCAGTTCTTC. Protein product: CASSPDSQGIEQFF.

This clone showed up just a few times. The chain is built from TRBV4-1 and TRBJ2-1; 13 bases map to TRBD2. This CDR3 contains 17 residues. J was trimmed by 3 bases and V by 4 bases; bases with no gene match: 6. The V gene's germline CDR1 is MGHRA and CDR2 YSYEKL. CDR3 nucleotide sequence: TGCGCCAGCAGCCGGGGGACTAGCGGGATAAACTACAATGAGCAGTTCTTC. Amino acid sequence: CASSRGTSGINYNEQFF.

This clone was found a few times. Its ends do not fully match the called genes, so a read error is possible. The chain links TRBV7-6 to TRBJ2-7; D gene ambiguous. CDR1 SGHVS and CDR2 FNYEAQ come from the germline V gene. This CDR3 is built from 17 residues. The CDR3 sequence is CASSVAPRPLVSNEQYF. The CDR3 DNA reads TGTGCCAGCAGCGTTGCGCCCCGTCCCCTAGTCTCCAACGAGCAGTACTTC.

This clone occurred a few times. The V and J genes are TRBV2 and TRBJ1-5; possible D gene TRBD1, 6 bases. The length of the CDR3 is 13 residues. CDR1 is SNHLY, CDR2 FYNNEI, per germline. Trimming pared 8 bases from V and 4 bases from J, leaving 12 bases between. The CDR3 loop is CASGGRVNQPQHF. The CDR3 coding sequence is TGTGCCAGCGGGGGCAGGGTGAATCAGCCCCAGCATTTT. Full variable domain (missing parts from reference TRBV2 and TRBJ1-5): EPEVTQTPSHQVTQMGQEVILRCVPISNHLYFYWYRQILGQKVEFLVSFYNNEISEKSEIFDDQFSVERPDGSNFTLKIRSTKLEDSAMYFCASGGRVNQPQHFGDGTRLSIL.

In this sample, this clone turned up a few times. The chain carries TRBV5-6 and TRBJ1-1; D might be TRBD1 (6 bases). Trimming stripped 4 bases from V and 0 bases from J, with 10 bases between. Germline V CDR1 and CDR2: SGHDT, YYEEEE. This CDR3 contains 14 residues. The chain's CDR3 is CASSHGTLNTEAFF. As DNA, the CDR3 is TGTGCCAGCAGCCATGGGACATTGAACACTGAAGCTTTCTTT.

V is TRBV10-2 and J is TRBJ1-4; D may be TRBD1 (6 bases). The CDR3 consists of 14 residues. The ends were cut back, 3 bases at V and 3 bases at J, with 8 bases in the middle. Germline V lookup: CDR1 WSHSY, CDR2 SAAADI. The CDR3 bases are TGCGCCAGCAGTGACACAGGGTCTAATGAAAAACTGTTTTTT. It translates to CASSDTGSNEKLFF.

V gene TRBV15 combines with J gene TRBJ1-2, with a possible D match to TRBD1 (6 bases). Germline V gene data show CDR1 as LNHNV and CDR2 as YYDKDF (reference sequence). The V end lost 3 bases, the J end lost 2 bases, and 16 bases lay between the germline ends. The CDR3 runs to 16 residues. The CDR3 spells CATSRPGVGRNYGYTF. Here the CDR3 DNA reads TGTGCCACCAGCAGGCCAGGGGTCGGGAGGAACTATGGCTACACCTTC.

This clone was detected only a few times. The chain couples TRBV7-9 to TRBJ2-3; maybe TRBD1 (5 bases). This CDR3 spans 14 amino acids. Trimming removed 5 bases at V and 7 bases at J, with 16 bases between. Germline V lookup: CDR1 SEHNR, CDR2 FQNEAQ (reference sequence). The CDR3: CASSPSPSGNTQYF. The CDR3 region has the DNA TGTGCCAGCAGCCCATCCCCCTCAGGGAATACGCAGTATTTT.

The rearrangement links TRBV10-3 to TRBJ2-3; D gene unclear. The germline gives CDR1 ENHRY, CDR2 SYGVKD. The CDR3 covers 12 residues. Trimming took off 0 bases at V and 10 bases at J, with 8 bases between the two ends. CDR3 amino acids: CAISESSTAQYF. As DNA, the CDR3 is TGTGCCATCAGTGAGTCGAGCACCGCGCAGTATTTT.

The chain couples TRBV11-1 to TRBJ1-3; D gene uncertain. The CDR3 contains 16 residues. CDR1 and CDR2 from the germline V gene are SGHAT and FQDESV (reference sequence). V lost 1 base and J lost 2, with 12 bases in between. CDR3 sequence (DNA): TGTGCCAGCAGCTTAGTCGGCACCAGGACTGGAAACACCATATATTTT. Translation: CASSLVGTRTGNTIYF.

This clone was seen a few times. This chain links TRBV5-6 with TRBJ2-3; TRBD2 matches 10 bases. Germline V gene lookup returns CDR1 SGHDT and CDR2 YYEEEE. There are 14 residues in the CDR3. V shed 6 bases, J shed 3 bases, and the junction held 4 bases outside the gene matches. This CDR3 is CASTPGLATDTQYF. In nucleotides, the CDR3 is TGTGCCAGCACCCCGGGACTAGCGACAGATACGCAGTATTTT.

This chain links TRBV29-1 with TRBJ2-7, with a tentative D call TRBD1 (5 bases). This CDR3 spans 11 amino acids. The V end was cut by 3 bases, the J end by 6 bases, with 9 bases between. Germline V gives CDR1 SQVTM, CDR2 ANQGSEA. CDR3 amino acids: CSVEQGAEQYF. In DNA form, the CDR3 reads TGCAGCGTTGAGCAGGGCGCCGAGCAGTACTTC.

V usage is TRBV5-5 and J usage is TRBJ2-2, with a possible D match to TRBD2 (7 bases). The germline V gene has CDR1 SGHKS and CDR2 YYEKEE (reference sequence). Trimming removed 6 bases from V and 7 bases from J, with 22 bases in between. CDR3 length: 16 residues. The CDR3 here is CASKLGGGADIGELFF. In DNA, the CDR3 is TGTGCCAGCAAATTAGGGGGGGGAGCAGATATCGGGGAGCTGTTTTTT.